Below are 24 T cell receptor beta chains sequenced from a single sample in a study of blood T cell repertoires in COVID-19. The method was immunoSEQ multiplex PCR; TCRdb's version includes in-frame clones alone and lacks a portion of them. The sample has about 120,000 clones, around 88% seen once; the top ten hold almost 0.9%. Source material: peripheral blood. These receptor sequences come from a woman in her fifties or sixties with active or convalescent COVID-19.

V and J are TRBV24-1 and TRBJ2-1; 16 positions match TRBD2. The CDR3 is 22 amino acids. V shed 10 bases, J shed 0 bases, and the junction held 20 bases outside the gene matches. In germline, CDR1 is KGHDR, CDR2 SFDVKD. Here the CDR3 reads CATRVGCAPGTSGRASYNEQFF. DNA of the CDR3: TGTGCCACTCGGGTGGGGTGCGCCCCCGGGACTAGCGGGAGGGCCTCCTACAATGAGCAGTTCTTC.

V gene TRBV5-1 combines with J gene TRBJ2-7; 12 positions match TRBD2. The trim removed 4 bases at V and 7 bases at J, leaving 6 bases unmatched. CDR3 length equals 14 residues. CDR1 and CDR2 (germline): SGHRS, YFSETQ. CDR3 protein: CASSPQGLAGEQYF. DNA of the CDR3: TGCGCCAGCAGCCCCCAAGGACTAGCGGGAGAGCAGTACTTC.

This clone was recorded a few times. The chain joins TRBV7-8 to TRBJ1-1; perhaps TRBD1 as D (6 bases). The CDR3 extends over 17 amino acids. Germline V lookup: CDR1 SGHVS, CDR2 FQNEAQ. V lost 0 bases and J 1 base, leaving 15 bases between the germline ends. CDR3: CASSLARAGARNTEAFF. The DNA of the CDR3 is TGTGCCAGCAGCTTAGCGAGGGCGGGGGCTCGGAACACTGAAGCTTTCTTT.

This clone has only a few counts. This chain links TRBV6-4 with TRBJ2-1; 12 positions match TRBD2. V lost 4 bases, J lost 3 bases, and 1 base stayed unmatched. Germline CDR1 is MRHNA and CDR2 is SNTAGT. This CDR3 is built from 15 residues. The CDR3 region has the DNA TGTGCCAGCAGTGGGACTAGCGGGGACTACAATGAGCAGTTCTTC. Its translation: CASSGTSGDYNEQFF.

This clone was recorded once. The chain combines TRBV3-1 (or the pseudogene TRBV3-2) with TRBJ2-7; no reliable D call. From germline, CDR1 is LGHDT and CDR2 YNNKEL (reference sequence). The V and J ends lost 4 bases and 3 bases respectively, with 4 bases between them. The CDR3 runs 11 residues. The CDR3, as DNA: TGTGCCAGCAGCCGCGTCTACGAGCAGTACTTC. Translated, it gives CASSRVYEQYF.

The CDR3: CASRDGGRTEAFF. The CDR3, as DNA: TGTGCCAGTAGGGACGGGGGAAGGACTGAAGCTTTCTTT. The rearrangement uses TRBV19 and TRBJ1-1, with a possible D match to TRBD1 (5 bases). CDR3 size: 13 residues. The germline V and J ends were trimmed by 6 bases and 5 bases, with 13 bases remaining between them. CDR1 and CDR2 from the germline V gene are LNHDA and SQIVND (reference sequence).

The gene calls are TRBV28 and TRBJ1-4; D is unresolved. The CDR3 is 15 amino acids. Trimming removed 5 bases at V and 2 bases at J, with 12 bases between. Germline CDR1 MDHEN, CDR2 SYDVKM. The CDR3 sequence: CASSAGTGTNEKLFF. The DNA of the CDR3 is TGTGCCAGCAGTGCCGGAACGGGTACTAATGAAAAACTGTTTTTT.

The chain carries TRBV12-3 or TRBV12-4 and TRBJ2-7, with 9 bases aligning to TRBD1. The CDR3 runs to 13 residues. V was pared by 5 bases and J by 4 bases, with 3 bases of the junction left unmatched. The CDR3 protein is CASSTGTGYEQYF. CDR3 coding DNA: TGTGCCAGCAGTACCGGGACAGGGTACGAGCAGTACTTC.

This sequence joins TRBV19 and TRBJ1-5, with D unclear. CDR3 length equals 15 residues. The germline gives CDR1 LNHDA, CDR2 SQIVND (reference sequence). Trimming removed 3 bases from V and 4 bases from J, with 13 bases in between. The CDR3 here is CASSMEGRGNQPQHF. The DNA for the CDR3 is TGTGCCAGTAGTATGGAGGGAAGAGGGAATCAGCCCCAGCATTTT.

This rearrangement joins TRBV7-9 to TRBJ2-6; 8 positions agree with TRBD2. Trimming removed 5 bases from V and 3 bases from J; junction bases left unmatched: 12. The CDR3 has 18 residues. Per the germline V gene, CDR1 is SEHNR and CDR2 is FQNEAQ (reference sequence). CDR3 sequence: CASSPRGAGAIGANVLTF. The CDR3 nucleotides are TGTGCCAGCAGCCCGCGAGGAGCGGGAGCTATTGGGGCCAACGTCCTGACTTTC.

This chain uses TRBV7-2 with TRBJ1-2; no clear D. The V gene's germline CDR1 is SGHTA and CDR2 FQGNSA. The CDR3 consists of 14 residues. V was clipped by 1 base and J by 5 bases, with 11 bases between them. The CDR3 loop is CASSLVEPGYGYTF. The DNA of the CDR3 is TGTGCCAGCAGCTTAGTAGAACCGGGGTATGGCTACACCTTC.

This clone was recorded a few times. The genes are TRBV2 and TRBJ1-1, with 9 nucleotides matching TRBD1. The V gene end was trimmed by 6 bases and the J gene end by 6 bases; junction bases not matched to a gene: 8. Germline CDR1 reads SNHLY; CDR2 reads FYNNEI. The CDR3 covers 14 residues. In DNA form, the CDR3 reads TGTGCCAGCAGATTGGGACAGGGTGAGGCTGAAGCTTTCTTT. The encoded protein is CASRLGQGEAEAFF.

The J gene is TRBJ2-3, the V gene TRBV6-6; D might be TRBD1 (7 bases). Trimming shortened V by 7 bases and J by 3 bases, and 14 bases separated the two germline ends. CDR3 length: 14 residues. Germline CDR1 reads MNHNY; CDR2 reads SVGAGI (reference sequence). The CDR3 is CASTPRGATDTQYF. The CDR3 nucleotides are TGTGCCAGCACCCCCAGGGGGGCGACAGATACGCAGTATTTT.

This clone was recorded many times. This sequence joins TRBV9 and TRBJ1-6; D gene uncertain. Trimming removed 7 bases at V and 0 bases at J, with 11 bases between. CDR3 length equals 15 residues. In germline, CDR1 is SGDLS, CDR2 YYNGEE. The CDR3 nucleotides read TGTGCCAGCCAAGCGGAAGACTCCTATAATTCACCCCTCCACTTT. Its translation is CASQAEDSYNSPLHF.

This clone was seen a handful of times. In DNA form, the CDR3 reads TGCGCCAGCAGCCAGGGGCCGGGAGGGACAGACGATTATGGCTACACCTTC. Translated, it gives CASSQGPGGTDDYGYTF. The gene calls are TRBV4-3 and TRBJ1-2, with 7 bases aligning to TRBD1. The V and J ends lost 3 bases and 5 bases, in that order; junction bases with no gene match: 15. The CDR3 extends over 17 amino acids. Germline-derived CDR1 and CDR2 are LGHNA and YSLEER.

This chain connects TRBV6-4 to TRBJ1-5; D call uncertain. Trimming removed 7 bases at V and 7 bases at J, with 14 bases between. The germline CDR1 and CDR2 sequences are MRHNA and SNTAGT. This CDR3 has 13 residues. The CDR3 nucleotides are TGTGCCAGCACCTCCGAGGAGCGACAGCCCCAGCATTTT. Translated: CASTSEERQPQHF.

As DNA, the CDR3 is TGTGCCAGCAGCTTACGCCCCGGGGGTTATGGAAACACCATATATTTT. Translating gives CASSLRPGGYGNTIYF. This sequence joins TRBV7-8 and TRBJ1-3, with D possibly being TRBD1 (5 bases). Germline V lookup: CDR1 SGHVS, CDR2 FQNEAQ. V was trimmed by 2 bases and J by 3 bases, leaving 14 bases between them. CDR3 length: 16 amino acids.

CDR3: CATRRGTYNSPLHF. The CDR3 region has the DNA TGTGCCACCCGAAGGGGAACATATAATTCACCCCTCCACTTT. V and J are TRBV5-6 and TRBJ1-6, with a weak D call TRBD1 (5 bases). There are 14 residues in the CDR3. Trimming left V 9 bases short and J 4 bases short, with 14 bases between. Looked up from germline, CDR1 is SGHDT and CDR2 is YYEEEE.

The chain carries TRBV5-1 and TRBJ2-7; TRBD2 matches at 12 bases. CDR3 length equals 16 residues. Germline-derived CDR1 and CDR2 are SGHRS and YFSETQ. V dropped 4 bases and J dropped 4; count of bases not matched to a gene: 9. The CDR3: CASSPTIGLAGYEQYF. The CDR3 nucleotides read TGCGCCAGCAGCCCTACAATCGGACTAGCGGGGTACGAGCAGTACTTC.

This rearrangement joins TRBV9 to TRBJ1-3; D is unresolved. The CDR3 is 15 amino acids. Trimming shortened V by 0 bases and J by 4 bases, and 11 bases separated the two germline ends. CDR1 SGDLS and CDR2 YYNGEE come from the germline V gene. Here the CDR3 reads CASSVEAGLGNTIYF. CDR3 DNA: TGTGCCAGCAGCGTAGAGGCAGGACTGGGAAACACCATATATTTT.

This clone showed up just once. This sequence joins TRBV28 and TRBJ2-3; maybe TRBD2 (5 bases). CDR1 and CDR2 (germline): MDHEN, SYDVKM. Trimming shortened V by 6 bases and J by 5 bases, and 9 bases separated the two germline ends. This CDR3 is 12 amino acids long. CDR3 loop: CASSITRDTQYF. CDR3 nucleotides: TGTGCCAGCAGCATCACTAGAGATACGCAGTATTTT.

This chain uses TRBV24-1 with TRBJ2-1, with 9 positions matching TRBD2. V lost 3 bases to trimming and J lost 0 bases; unmatched junction nucleotides: 2. Germline V CDR1 and CDR2: KGHDR, SFDVKD. The CDR3 sequence is 16 residues long. The CDR3 DNA is TGTGCCACCAGTGATGCTAGCGGGAACTCCTACAATGAGCAGTTCTTC. Translating it yields CATSDASGNSYNEQFF.

V gene TRBV4-1 combines with J gene TRBJ2-1; 7 bases align to TRBD2. This CDR3 has 16 residues. Germline-derived CDR1 and CDR2 are MGHRA and YSYEKL. V lost 4 bases, J lost 3 bases, and 9 bases stayed unmatched. The DNA of the CDR3 is TGCGCCAGCAGCCTCGGGCGCCTAGCGGACTACAATGAGCAGTTCTTC. Its translation: CASSLGRLADYNEQFF.

This rearrangement joins TRBV15 to TRBJ2-3, with D perhaps TRBD1 (5 bases). The CDR3 covers 14 residues. Looked up from germline, CDR1 is LNHNV and CDR2 is YYDKDF (reference sequence). The V gene lost 2 bases and the J gene lost 3 bases, with 9 bases spanning the gap. In DNA, the CDR3 is TGTGCCACCAGCAGACAGGGTGGAACAGATACGCAGTATTTT. This sequence encodes CATSRQGGTDTQYF.